What follows is one TCR beta chain and its context. Its antigen is currently unknown. Using immunoSEQ multiplex PCR, the repertoire was profiled, and TCRdb retains in-frame clones only, with some absent. The sample includes roughly 2.4 million clones, 90% to 96% of them seen just once. This specimen comes from a study of shared clonotypes between healthy human individuals. Overall study context: Per donor, CD8 memory used one plate, CD8 naive used two, CD4 memory used three and CD4 naive used three. General study findings and limits: Sampling included only blood; tissue repertoires likely differ. Donor clonotype sharing was expected to depend on sequencing depth.

CDR3 length equals 15 residues. Per germline, CDR1 SGHRS and CDR2 YFSETQ. Germline trimming cut 6 bases from V and 6 bases from J; bases unmatched to any gene: 9. The genes are TRBV5-1 and TRBJ2-1; 10 bases fit TRBD1. This sequence was found in a man between 18 and 35 years old in good health. Sequencing was done on a sample of naive CD4+ T cells sorted from blood. Subset described: CD45RA+ positively selected. CDR3 sequence: CASMTGGEISNEQFF. Here the CDR3 DNA reads TGCGCCAGCATGACAGGGGGCGAAATTAGCAATGAGCAGTTCTTC. Full variable domain (remainder filled in from reference TRBV5-1 and TRBJ2-1): KAGVTQTPRYLIKTRGQQVTLSCSPISGHRSVSWYQQTPGQGLQFLFEYFSETQRNKGNFPGRFSGRQFSNSRSEMNVSTLELGDSALYLCASMTGGEISNEQFFGPGTRLTVL.